This TCR beta chain was recovered during a study of identical twins. In germline, CDR1 is GTSNPN, CDR2 SVGIG (reference sequence). The V end lost 1 base, the J end lost 0 bases, and 10 bases lay between the germline ends. The CDR3 sequence is 14 residues long. Each CDR3 protein is one row after TCRdb ran MiXCR on the 5' RACE reads. The top ten clones hold 10% to 15% of a sample with about 790,000 distinct CDR3 sequences, 15% to 20% of them seen once. The same sample was also studied in work on T cells expressing NK-cell markers.

The sample taken for sequencing was PBMCs. The V gene is TRBV30, the J gene TRBJ2-7, with a tentative D call TRBD2 (5 bases). This receptor was obtained from a woman aged 18-29 years in good health. CDR3 coding DNA: TGTGCCTGGAGTGGGACTCAAAGCTCCTACGAGCAGTACTTC. It encodes CAWSGTQSSYEQYF.